A single sample gave rise to the 13 T cell receptor beta chains below, sequenced in a study of human T cells and chemical hapten exposure. In TCRdb, the RACE reads were re-called with MiXCR into one record per CDR3 protein. Of approximately 87,000 distinct CDR3 sequences in the sample, about an eighth are singletons; the top ten hold about 3%. Documented time point: patch test 2, 6 weeks after DPC sensitization. Stated treatment: therapeutic diphenylcyclopropenone sensitization with weekly scalp DPC. Sequences were derived from whole blood, sampled in connection with sensitization to the hapten diphenylcyclopropenone (DPC). The receptors here all came from a middle-aged woman with alopecia areata. Some clones in this sample may be carry-over from other donors' samples.

Within the sample, this clonotype is medium-sized (0.01 to 0.1%). The chain is built from TRBV7-9 and TRBJ2-4; 7 bases map to TRBD1. Germline V CDR1 and CDR2: SEHNR, FQNEAQ (reference sequence). This CDR3 comprises 14 residues. V was clipped by 1 base and J by 9 bases; unmatched bases: 6. CDR3 nucleotides: TGTGCCAGCAGCTTAGAAGGGGGCTCGGTCATTCAGTACTTC. This sequence encodes CASSLEGGSVIQYF.

This clonotype appeared many times. This chain links TRBV4-1 with TRBJ2-7, with TRBD1 identical over 12 bases. Germline V CDR1 and CDR2: MGHRA, YSYEKL. With V trimmed by 3 bases and J by 4 bases, 4 bases remained unmatched. The CDR3 covers 15 residues. The CDR3 sequence is CASSQGQGASYEQYF. The CDR3 nucleotides read TGCGCCAGCAGCCAGGGACAGGGGGCGTCGTACGAGCAGTACTTC.

Many counts were recorded for this clonotype. V is TRBV29-1 and J is TRBJ2-6, with D unresolved. The CDR3 length is 14 residues. V gave up 3 bases and J gave up 2 bases, with 8 bases separating them. CDR1 and CDR2 from the germline V gene are SQVTM and ANQGSEA. DNA for the CDR3: TGCAGCGTTGAGGTGCAGCCTGGGGCCAACGTCCTGACTTTC. It translates to CSVEVQPGANVLTF.

Here the CDR3 DNA reads TGTGCCAGCAGCCCCGGGACAGGGAGTAGGACCGGGGAGCTGTTTTTT. Protein: CASSPGTGSRTGELFF. This chain joins TRBV9 and TRBJ2-2; 9 bases map to TRBD1. V lost 4 bases to trimming and J lost 5 bases; unmatched junction nucleotides: 9. Per the germline V gene, CDR1 is SGDLS and CDR2 is YYNGEE. This CDR3 spans 16 amino acids.

V gene TRBV10-3 combines with J gene TRBJ1-5; no clear D. This CDR3 spans 17 amino acids. The V and J ends lost 0 bases and 0 bases respectively, with 12 bases between them. CDR1 and CDR2 from the germline V gene are ENHRY and SYGVKD. The CDR3 DNA is TGTGCCATCAGTGAGTCCCCAGGACTTGGTAGCAATCAGCCCCAGCATTTT. This encodes CAISESPGLGSNQPQHF.

This clonotype was seen at least ten times. This chain connects TRBV20-1 to TRBJ1-5; tentatively, D is TRBD1 (5 bases). Germline CDR1 DFQATT, CDR2 SNEGSKA (reference sequence). Trimming stripped 0 bases from V and 3 bases from J, with 12 bases between. The length of the CDR3 is 15 residues. CDR3 amino acids: CSARDKGSNNQPQHF. CDR3 nucleotide sequence: TGCAGTGCTAGAGATAAGGGGAGTAACAATCAGCCCCAGCATTTT.

In its sample, this clonotype was seen a few times. This rearrangement joins TRBV9 to TRBJ2-1; 11 bases match TRBD2. Per the germline V gene, CDR1 is SGDLS and CDR2 is YYNGEE. This CDR3 spans 15 amino acids. V was clipped by 4 bases and J by 4 bases; unmatched bases: 4. CDR3 sequence: CASSLLAGVYNEQFF. The CDR3 region has the DNA TGTGCCAGCAGCCTACTAGCGGGAGTTTACAATGAGCAGTTCTTC.

This clonotype was observed a handful of times. The chain couples TRBV6-2 or TRBV6-3 to TRBJ2-4; D remains unclear. The CDR3 loop spans 13 amino acids. CDR1 is MNHEY, CDR2 SVGEGT, per germline. Deletions cut 8 bases from V and 0 bases from J, with 8 bases between. CDR3 residues: CASGETAKNIQYF. CDR3 nucleotides: TGTGCCAGCGGGGAAACAGCCAAAAACATTCAGTACTTC.

This clonotype turned up a few times. The genes are TRBV15 and TRBJ2-1; a weak D match, TRBD1 (5 bases). This CDR3 spans 15 amino acids. The V gene's germline CDR1 is LNHNV and CDR2 YYDKDF (reference sequence). V was clipped by 4 bases and J by 1 base, with 11 bases between them. Here the CDR3 reads CATSNRTPSYNEQFF. The CDR3 DNA reads TGTGCCACCAGCAACAGGACCCCTTCCTACAATGAGCAGTTCTTC.

This clonotype has ten or more counts. The V and J genes are TRBV9 and TRBJ2-5; 15 bases fit TRBD2. J was trimmed by 1 base and V by 3 bases; bases with no gene match: 7. The CDR3 is 18 amino acids. CDR1 is SGDLS and CDR2 is YYNGEE in the germline V gene. The CDR3 DNA reads TGTGCCAGCAGCGCCGGGGGACTAGCGGGGGGCCTCCAAGAGACCCAGTACTTC. Translation gives CASSAGGLAGGLQETQYF. The complete variable domain, with remaining parts taken from reference TRBV9 and TRBJ2-5, reads DSGVTQTPKHLITATGQRVTLRCSPRSGDLSVYWYQQSLDQGLQFLIQYYNGEERAKGNILERFSAQQFPDLHSELNLSSLELGDSALYFCASSAGGLAGGLQETQYFGPGTRLLVL.

Many counts were recorded for this clonotype. A junction end diverges from the germline sequence, so it may reflect a read error. CDR3 residues: CASSQTPQGPLWHF. In DNA form, the CDR3 reads TGTGCCAGCAGCCAAACGCCCCAGGGACCCCTCTGGCACTTC. The chain has TRBV4-2 and TRBJ2-7; D may be TRBD1 or TRBD2 (5 bases each). CDR3 size: 14 residues. Germline V gives CDR1 LGHNA, CDR2 YNFKEQ.

The sample holds a few counts of this clonotype. The genes are TRBV18 and TRBJ1-3, with 8 bases lining up with TRBD1. The CDR3 has 16 residues. Trimming cost V 3 bases and J 0 bases; bases outside gene matches: 4. Germline V gene lookup returns CDR1 KGHSH and CDR2 LQKENI. The CDR3, as DNA: TGTGCCAGCTCACCGGGACAGGTTTTCTCTGGAAACACCATATATTTT. This translates into CASSPGQVFSGNTIYF.

The rearrangement uses TRBV7-2 and TRBJ1-1; perhaps TRBD1 as D (5 bases). CDR1 is SGHTA, CDR2 FQGNSA, per germline. The CDR3 runs to 13 residues. Deletions cut 5 bases from V and 7 bases from J, with 14 bases between. CDR3 sequence (DNA): TGTGCCAGCAGCCCCCGGGGGGGGTTTGAAGCTTTCTTT. Translating it yields CASSPRGGFEAFF.